At least ten counts were recorded for the clone carrying this T cell receptor beta chain. The target antigen is unknown. The data stem from a study of T cells in Graves' hyperthyroidism and ophthalmopathy. Study findings and constraints: By a 13 V-J model, ophthalmopathy was set apart from stable hyperthyroidism. Most thyroid clonotypes expanded above 0.001 were also detected in blood.

V lost 3 bases, J lost 4 bases, and 8 bases stayed unmatched. The CDR3 has 15 residues. CDR1 SGHVS and CDR2 FNYEAQ come from the germline V gene. Researchers amplified the TCR beta CDR3 regions from RNA transcripts. The study used the HTBI primer set for a first-round RT-PCR of the TCR CDR3. TCRdb re-derived calls from the multiplex PCR reads in MiXCR, one entry per CDR3 protein. The sample holds some 490,000 distinct CDR3 sequences, 16% seen once. The TCR sequence derives from a woman in her thirties with Graves' ophthalmopathy. This sequence joins TRBV7-6 and TRBJ2-5; TRBD1 aligns across 7 bases. Source material: blood. The CDR3: CASSFSNTGAETQYF. DNA for the CDR3: TGTGCCAGCAGCTTCTCAAATACAGGGGCAGAGACCCAGTACTTC.